This T cell receptor (beta chain) emerged from a study of regulatory T cells in long-lasting Graves disease. The sample's time point: newly diagnosed GD, antithyroid drugs for less than 3 months. PBMCs were the source of the RNA used for TCR sequencing. According to the study, TCR beta libraries were built with iRepertoire HTBI primers and CDR3-region Arm-PCR. MiXCR, run by TCRdb on the multiplex PCR reads, gives a single entry per CDR3 protein. The repertoire consists of approximately 300,000 distinct CDR3 sequences, with 18% occurring once and the leading ten covering more than 35%. V was clipped by 5 bases and J by 10 bases, with 21 bases between them. The CDR3 loop spans 15 amino acids. Germline V gene sequence: CDR1 SEHNR, CDR2 FQNEAQ (reference sequence).

The source was peripheral blood mononuclear cells (PBMCs), collected at new diagnosis, from a patient treated with antithyroid drugs. The receptor was isolated from a female donor with Graves disease. This rearrangement joins TRBV7-9 to TRBJ2-1; TRBD1 is a possible D gene (6 bases). The CDR3 nucleotides are TGTGCCAGCAGCCGATCTATCGGACAGATCTTAGAGCAGTTCTTC. Residues: CASSRSIGQILEQFF.